The sequence of this T cell receptor (beta chain) was determined in a study of identical twins. Trimming shortened V by 6 bases and J by 6 bases, and 20 bases separated the two germline ends. The CDR3 spans 15 residues. Germline loops: CDR1 MDHEN, CDR2 SYDVKM. From the 5' RACE reads, TCRdb called clonotypes with MiXCR, one entry per CDR3 protein. The sample includes some 1,700,000 distinct CDR3 sequences, roughly a third of them seen just once. Specimen: cord blood. The receptor was isolated from a newborn girl in good health. The chain couples TRBV28 to TRBJ1-2, with D maybe TRBD1 (5 bases). The CDR3: CASSSDLTVDNGYTF. DNA for the CDR3: TGTGCCAGCAGCTCCGACCTGACAGTTGATAATGGCTACACCTTC.